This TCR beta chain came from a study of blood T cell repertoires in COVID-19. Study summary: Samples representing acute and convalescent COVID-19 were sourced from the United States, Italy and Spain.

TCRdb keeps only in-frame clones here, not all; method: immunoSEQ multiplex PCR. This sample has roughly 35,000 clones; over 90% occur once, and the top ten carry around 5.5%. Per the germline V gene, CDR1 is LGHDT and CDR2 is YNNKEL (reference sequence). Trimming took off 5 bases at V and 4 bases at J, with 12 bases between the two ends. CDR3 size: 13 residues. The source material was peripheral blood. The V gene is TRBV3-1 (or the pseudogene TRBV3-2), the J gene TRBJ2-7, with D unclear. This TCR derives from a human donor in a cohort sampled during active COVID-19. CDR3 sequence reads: CASSEEATYEQYF. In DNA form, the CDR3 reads TGTGCCAGCAGCGAGGAAGCCACTTACGAGCAGTACTTC.